This entry concerns a single TCR beta chain. Its antigen is unidentified. These data are taken from a study of cytomegalovirus exposure and HLA in healthy donors. At the level of the study: Unique TCRs from HLA-typed donors, roughly 87 million of them, were held in an early data release.

Both 60 Vbeta primers and 13 Jbeta primers went into the PCR. The method was immunoSEQ multiplex PCR; TCRdb's version includes in-frame clones alone and lacks a portion of them. Of roughly 150,000 clones detected, roughly 85% appear once; the ten largest clones hold about 7%. Whole-study findings and limits: Rare sequences made up most TCRs, while some public TCRs were found in many donors. The authors considered a cluster of highly shared sequence variants likely to be a sequencing artifact. Reports indicated that the classifier achieved high specificity and sensitivity in diagnosing cytomegalovirus status.

The germline V gene has CDR1 MDHEN and CDR2 SYDVKM. With V trimmed by 4 bases and J by 3 bases, 4 bases remained unmatched. The CDR3 totals 14 residues. The rearrangement joins TRBV28 to TRBJ2-7; 9 nucleotides agree with TRBD2. The specimen was PBMCs. The TCR originated in a man aged 40-55 years in good health and CMV-seropositive. CDR3 sequence (DNA): TGTGCCAGCAGTTCTAGACTAGCGGACTACGAGCAGTACTTC. Its protein product is CASSSRLADYEQYF.